The clone carrying this T cell receptor beta chain was found once. This entry comes from a study of blood T cell repertoires in COVID-19. As for the study in general: T cells, B-cell-depleted T cells, or PBMCs provided the cDNA or gDNA that served as material.

The germline V gene has CDR1 SNHLY and CDR2 FYNNEI. The CDR3 covers 15 residues. Trimming stripped 7 bases from V and 0 bases from J, with 14 bases between. Authors' processing steps: Quantification of nucleated cells was approximated via reference gene primer amplification. Sequencing was performed with immunoSEQ multiplex PCR; in TCRdb, only in-frame clones are kept and a portion is missing. V and J calls plus clone size are reproduced from that table; the DNA served to infer D and trimming. This table holds 84,000 or so clones, about three quarters found once. The chain employs TRBV2 and TRBJ2-3, with D unclear. Sequencing used peripheral blood. This receptor was taken from a human donor in a cohort sampled during active COVID-19. The CDR3 sequence: CASNELLRSTDTQYF. The CDR3 coding sequence is TGTGCCAGCAACGAACTTCTGAGAAGCACAGATACGCAGTATTTT.